Shown below are 16 T cell receptor beta chains from a single sample sequenced in a study of preoperative IRX-2 immunotherapy in early breast cancer. Treatment noted: preoperative locoregional IRX-2 cytokine immunotherapy. The repertoire was sequenced with immunoSEQ multiplex PCR; TCRdb's copy has only in-frame clones and lacks some. The sample has 20,000 to 30,000 clones, roughly 74% seen once; the top ten hold 2% to 2.5%. This specimen consisted of lymph node tissue, obtained before IRX-2 immunotherapy. These receptors originate from a human donor with breast cancer.

V usage is TRBV5-1 and J usage is TRBJ1-2; 9 nucleotides agree with TRBD1. The CDR3 spans 16 residues. Germline trimming cut 5 bases from V and 0 bases from J; bases unmatched to any gene: 8. Germline V gives CDR1 SGHRS, CDR2 YFSETQ. The CDR3: CASSSKDRGANYGYTF. The DNA of the CDR3 is TGCGCCAGCAGTTCTAAGGACAGGGGAGCTAACTATGGCTACACCTTC.

This chain's CDR3 is CASSPRGLAGGSREQYF. For the CDR3, the DNA is TGTGCCAGCAGCCCGCGGGGACTCGCGGGGGGCTCAAGGGAGCAGTACTTC. The V and J genes are TRBV11-3 and TRBJ2-7; 8 positions match TRBD2. The CDR3 sequence is 17 residues long. Germline-derived CDR1 and CDR2 are SGHNT and YENEEA. V was clipped by 5 bases and J by 7 bases; unmatched bases: 19.

The DNA for the CDR3 is TGTGCCAGCTCACGGAAGTCGGGGGACACTGAAGCTTTCTTT. This codes for CASSRKSGDTEAFF. The chain carries TRBV18 and TRBJ1-1, with D maybe TRBD1 (5 bases). The CDR3 loop spans 14 amino acids. Germline V gene data show CDR1 as KGHSH and CDR2 as LQKENI. Trimming stripped 4 bases from V and 3 bases from J, with 12 bases between.

The genes are TRBV6-8 and TRBJ1-6; maybe TRBD1 (5 bases). The CDR3 sequence is 12 residues long. Germline CDR1 reads MNHGY; CDR2 reads SAAAGT. Trimming took 6 bases from V and 7 from J, leaving 7 bases between them. The CDR3 here is CASRRGNSPLHF. CDR3 in DNA: TGTGCCAGCAGAAGGGGAAATTCACCCCTCCACTTT.

V usage is TRBV10-3 and J usage is TRBJ1-3; D gene unclear. Germline CDR1 and CDR2: ENHRY and SYGVKD. V lost 1 base to trimming and J lost 4 bases, with 8 bases between them. This CDR3 has 14 amino acids. The DNA for the CDR3 is TGTGCCATCAGTGAGTTTAGCTCCGGAAACACCATATATTTT. It encodes CAISEFSSGNTIYF.

Here the CDR3 DNA reads TGTGCCAGCAGCCCCACCCGGGACAGGGGGCGAGTAGGCAATCAGCCCCAGCATTTT. This codes for CASSPTRDRGRVGNQPQHF. J is TRBJ1-5 and V is TRBV6-8, with 12 bases matching TRBD1. Germline CDR1 and CDR2: MNHGY and SAAAGT. V trimming: 6 bases; J trimming: 2 bases; junction bases outside the gene matches: 14. The CDR3 sequence is 19 residues long.

This clone was seen a single time. This chain connects TRBV28 to TRBJ2-5; 7 bases agree with TRBD1. The J segment lost 9 bases and the V segment lost 7 bases, leaving 11 bases of the junction unmatched. The CDR3 has 13 amino acids. Germline V gene data show CDR1 as MDHEN and CDR2 as SYDVKM. The CDR3 DNA reads as TGTGCCAGCAAGTCCGGGACAGACCTCGCCCAGTACTTC. It encodes CASKSGTDLAQYF. The whole variable domain, remainder taken from reference TRBV28 and TRBJ2-5, is DVKVTQSSRYLVKRTGEKVFLECVQDMDHENMFWYRQDPGLGLRLIYFSYDVKMKEKGDIPEGYSVSREKKERFSLILESASTNQTSMYLCASKSGTDLAQYFGPGTRLLVL.

The CDR3 DNA sequence: TGCGCCGGATTCCCGGGACAGGGGGCCCCTAACTATGGCTACACCTTC. Translation gives CAGFPGQGAPNYGYTF. This chain uses TRBV10-1 with TRBJ1-2, with 12 bases identical to TRBD1. CDR1 and CDR2 from the germline V gene are WNHNN and SYGVQD (reference sequence). The CDR3 totals 16 residues. J was trimmed by 0 bases and V by 11 bases; bases with no gene match: 10.

The V call is TRBV28, the J call TRBJ1-5; a weak D match, TRBD1 (5 bases). This CDR3 is built from 14 residues. CDR1 is MDHEN, CDR2 SYDVKM, per germline. Trimming removed 3 bases from V and 7 bases from J, with 13 bases in between. Written as DNA, the CDR3 is TGTGCCAGCAGTTTCCCAGGGATGGGGCAGCCCCAGCATTTT. This encodes CASSFPGMGQPQHF.

The J gene is TRBJ1-4, the V gene TRBV19; TRBD1 agrees at 8 bases. The trim removed 5 bases at V and 3 bases at J, leaving 5 bases unmatched. The germline gives CDR1 LNHDA, CDR2 SQIVND (reference sequence). The CDR3 contains 15 residues. The CDR3 here is CASSPRTGPNEKLFF. CDR3 DNA sequence: TGTGCCAGTAGTCCCCGGACAGGGCCTAATGAAAAACTGTTTTTT.

The gene calls are TRBV7-6 and TRBJ2-1; 10 bases match TRBD1. This CDR3 has 17 residues. Per the germline V gene, CDR1 is SGHVS and CDR2 is FNYEAQ. The V segment lost 5 bases and the J segment 2 bases; nucleotides outside the gene matches: 9. The CDR3 nucleotides are TGTGCCAGCAGCGATGGTACCGGGACAGGGGCCTACAATGAGCAGTTCTTC. Encoded protein: CASSDGTGTGAYNEQFF. Full variable domain (remainder filled in from reference TRBV7-6 and TRBJ2-1): GAGVSQSPRYKVTKRGQDVALRCDPISGHVSLYWYRQALGQGPEFLTYFNYEAQQDKSGLPNDRFSAERPEGSISTLTIQRTEQRDSAMYRCASSDGTGTGAYNEQFFGPGTRLTVL.

This clone occurred a few times. The chain has TRBV11-3 and TRBJ2-7, with 8 positions matching TRBD1. The trim removed 4 bases at V and 0 bases at J, leaving 2 bases unmatched. Germline V CDR1 and CDR2: SGHNT, YENEEA. The CDR3 has 14 residues. For the CDR3, the DNA is TGTGCCAGCAGCTGGGGACAGGCCTCCTACGAGCAGTACTTC. Residues: CASSWGQASYEQYF. The entire variable domain, with the rest obtained from reference TRBV11-3 and TRBJ2-7, is as follows: EAGVVQSPRYKIIEKKQPVAFWCNPISGHNTLYWYLQNLGQGPELLIRYENEEAVDDSQLPKDRFSAERLKGVDSTLKIQPAELGDSAVYLCASSWGQASYEQYFGPGTRLTVT.

This clone has just a few counts. V usage is TRBV28 and J usage is TRBJ2-1; no reliable D call. V shed 2 bases and J shed 4 bases, with 12 bases lying between them. CDR1 and CDR2 from the germline V gene are MDHEN and SYDVKM. This CDR3 comprises 15 residues. This CDR3 is CASSLTWAEYNEQFF. CDR3 nucleotide sequence: TGTGCCAGCAGTTTAACTTGGGCCGAGTACAATGAGCAGTTCTTC.

The chain employs TRBV5-1 and TRBJ1-2, with a possible D match to TRBD1 (6 bases). The germline CDR1 and CDR2 sequences are SGHRS and YFSETQ. This CDR3 contains 15 residues. V lost 0 bases to trimming and J lost 6 bases, with 15 bases between them. In DNA form, the CDR3 reads TGCGCCAGCAGCTTGGATGTGGGGGCGGGGAATGGCTACACCTTC. Translation: CASSLDVGAGNGYTF.

V gene TRBV11-3 combines with J gene TRBJ1-2, with D possibly matching TRBD1 (5 bases). The V end was cut by 3 bases, the J end by 4 bases, with 21 bases between. CDR3 length: 17 residues. Germline CDR1 SGHNT, CDR2 YENEEA. CDR3 sequence (DNA): TGTGCCAGCAGCTTGGCCGGTGTACAGGAGGTTTCCTATGGCTACACCTTC. Its translation: CASSLAGVQEVSYGYTF.

This clone appeared a few times. The chain employs TRBV6-8 and TRBJ1-4; possibly TRBD1 for D (6 bases). Germline V gene data show CDR1 as MNHGY and CDR2 as SAAAGT. The V gene lost 5 bases and the J gene lost 4 bases, with 23 bases spanning the gap. The CDR3 runs to 18 residues. The DNA of the CDR3 is TGTGCCAGCAGTAATCAGGGGCCCTGGTCGGATTATAATGAAAAACTGTTTTTT. Protein product: CASSNQGPWSDYNEKLFF.